Following are 6 T cell receptor beta chains from one sample sequenced in a study of cytomegalovirus exposure and HLA in healthy donors. 13 Jbeta primers and 60 Vbeta primers were used for the PCR. Assay: immunoSEQ multiplex PCR; the TCRdb copy retains only in-frame clones and omits some. Altogether 100,000 to 150,000 clones are present, roughly four fifths being singletons, with the ten largest covering less than 15%. Sequences were obtained from PBMCs. The receptors come from an older woman in good health and CMV-seropositive.

The J gene is TRBJ1-6, the V gene TRBV19; D perhaps matches TRBD1 (5 bases). CDR3 length: 15 residues. Trimming removed 5 bases at V and 0 bases at J, with 8 bases between. CDR1 is LNHDA, CDR2 SQIVND, per germline (reference sequence). The CDR3 nucleotides read TGTGCCAGTAGTCGGGGGAGCTCCTATAATTCACCCCTCCACTTT. This gives the protein CASSRGSSYNSPLHF.

The rearrangement uses TRBV29-1 and TRBJ2-2; 12 bases match TRBD2. Germline assignment: CDR1 SQVTM and CDR2 ANQGSEA. CDR3 length: 20 amino acids. The V and J ends lost 2 bases and 5 bases, in that order; junction bases with no gene match: 18. The CDR3 DNA reads TGCAGCGTTGAAATTCGACTAGCGGGAGAGGGGGGGGGAGCTACCGGGGAGCTGTTTTTT. It yields the protein CSVEIRLAGEGGGATGELFF.

This sequence joins TRBV7-2 and TRBJ2-2, with D possibly being TRBD2 (6 bases). From germline, CDR1 is SGHTA and CDR2 FQGNSA. V lost 5 bases, J lost 4 bases, and 17 bases lay in between. The CDR3 sequence is 16 residues long. CDR3 in amino acids: CASSVYRGGGTGELFF. CDR3 DNA sequence: TGTGCCAGCAGCGTCTACCGGGGAGGTGGCACCGGGGAGCTGTTTTTT.

Only a few counts were recorded for this clone. J is TRBJ2-5 and V is TRBV4-1, with 10 bases matching TRBD1. CDR3 length: 17 amino acids. V gave up 0 bases and J gave up 1 base; unmatched junction bases: 5. CDR1 is MGHRA, CDR2 YSYEKL, per germline. The CDR3 sequence is CASSQDGDRGPQETQYF. The CDR3 DNA reads as TGCGCCAGCAGCCAAGATGGGGACAGGGGCCCCCAAGAGACCCAGTACTTC.

CDR3: CASSIPGGLYEQYF. The CDR3 bases are TGTGCCAGTAGTATACCTGGGGGCCTCTACGAGCAGTACTTC. This sequence joins TRBV19 and TRBJ2-7, with D perhaps matching TRBD1 (6 bases). This CDR3 region has 14 residues. Germline CDR1 reads LNHDA; CDR2 reads SQIVND (reference sequence). Trimming took off 2 bases at V and 3 bases at J, with 11 bases between the two ends.

This clone has just a few counts. The rearrangement links TRBV7-9 to TRBJ1-2; TRBD1 might be the D (6 bases). Germline CDR1 is SEHNR and CDR2 is FQNEAQ (reference sequence). The CDR3 is 15 amino acids. The V gene lost 6 bases and the J gene lost 4 bases, with 18 bases spanning the gap. The CDR3 loop is CASRASEGGGYGYTF. The CDR3, as DNA: TGTGCCAGCAGGGCCTCTGAGGGGGGGGGCTATGGCTACACCTTC.